This T cell receptor (beta chain) was found in a study of cytomegalovirus exposure and HLA in healthy donors. Amplification used 60 Vbeta primers and 13 Jbeta primers. Method: immunoSEQ multiplex PCR; TCRdb's copy keeps in-frame clones and lacks some. This sample has roughly 150,000 clones, with about 75% found just once. V was shortened by 0 bases and J by 2 bases, with 14 bases between the two germline ends. Germline CDR1 SGDLS, CDR2 YYNGEE. CDR3 length: 16 amino acids. This sequence originates from a woman aged 25 to 39 in good health and CMV-seronegative. V and J are TRBV9 and TRBJ1-1; possible D gene TRBD1, 6 bases. Sample: PBMCs. For the CDR3, the DNA is TGTGCCAGCAGCGTAGGAGGTCCAGGGGTAAACACTGAAGCTTTCTTT. Its translation: CASSVGGPGVNTEAFF.